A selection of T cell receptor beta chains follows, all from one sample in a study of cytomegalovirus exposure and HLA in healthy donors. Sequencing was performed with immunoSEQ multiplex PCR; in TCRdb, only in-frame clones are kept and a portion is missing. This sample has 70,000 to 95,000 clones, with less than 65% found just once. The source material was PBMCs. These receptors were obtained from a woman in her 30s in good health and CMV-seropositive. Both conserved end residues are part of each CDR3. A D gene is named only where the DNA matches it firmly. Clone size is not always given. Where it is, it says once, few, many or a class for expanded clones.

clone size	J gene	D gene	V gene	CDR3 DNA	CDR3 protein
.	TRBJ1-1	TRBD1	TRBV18	TGTGCCAGCTCACCAGACAGGGTCACTGAAGCTTTCTTT	CASSPDRVTEAFF
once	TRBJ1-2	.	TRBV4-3	TGCGCCAGCAGTCCGGGGGGGAATAACTATGGCTACACCTTC	CASSPGGNNYGYTF
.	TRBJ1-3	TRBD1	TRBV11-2	TGTGCCAGCAGCCCGCGACAGGGGCGGTCTGGAAACACCATATATTTT	CASSPRQGRSGNTIYF
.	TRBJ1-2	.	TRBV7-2	TGTGCCAGCAGCTTAGTTGCAGGGGCACTCTATGGCTACACCTTC	CASSLVAGALYGYTF
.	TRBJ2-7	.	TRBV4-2	TGTGCCAGCATACCGCCGGCACAGAAAACCTACGAGCAGTACTTC	CASIPPAQKTYEQYF
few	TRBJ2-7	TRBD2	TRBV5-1	TGCGCCAGCAGCTTGCAAGCGGGGGTTTACGAGCAGTACTTC	CASSLQAGVYEQYF
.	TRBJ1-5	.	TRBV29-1	TGCAGCGCCCGAGTGGGCGCGAATCAGCCCCAGCATTTT	CSARVGANQPQHF
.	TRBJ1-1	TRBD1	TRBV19	TGTGCCAGTAGTCACAGGGGGCGAACTGAAGCTTTCTTT	CASSHRGRTEAFF
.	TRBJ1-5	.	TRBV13	TGTGCCAGCAGCTTAGGCACGGGGATGGATCAGCCCCAGCATTTT	CASSLGTGMDQPQHF
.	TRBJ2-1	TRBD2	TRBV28	TGTGCCAGCAGTTCCCAACTAGCGGGGGGCCGACAGAGCTCCTACAATGAGCAGTTCTTC	CASSSQLAGGRQSSYNEQFF
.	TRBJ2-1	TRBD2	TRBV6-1	TGTGCCAGCATGTCAAGCGGGGGCAGAAATGAGCAGTTCTTC	CASMSSGGRNEQFF
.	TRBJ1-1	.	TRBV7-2	TGTGCCAGCAGCTTGGGGGGGACATGGAGAGCTCCCACTGAAGCTTTCTTT	CASSLGGTWRAPTEAFF
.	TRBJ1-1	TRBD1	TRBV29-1	TGCAGCGTTGGACAGGGGTGGGGTAGGGCTGAAGCTTTCTTT	CSVGQGWGRAEAFF
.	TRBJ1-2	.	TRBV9	TGTGCCAGCAGCCCCCTTTTGCGACAGACGAGGAGCTACACCTTC	CASSPLLRQTRSYTF
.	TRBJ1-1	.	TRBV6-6	TGTGCCAGCAGAGACAGTAAAAACACTGAAGCTTTCTTT	CASRDSKNTEAFF
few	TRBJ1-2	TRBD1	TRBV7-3	TGTGCCAGCAGCCGGGGACAGGGAAATGGCTACACCTTC	CASSRGQGNGYTF
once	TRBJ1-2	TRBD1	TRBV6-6	TGTGCCAGCAGACGACAGGGGGAGCTCACCTTC	CASRRQGELTF
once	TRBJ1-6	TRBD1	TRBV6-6	TGTGCCAGCAGTACCCCCGGGACAGGGGGAAATTCACCCCTCCACTTT	CASSTPGTGGNSPLHF
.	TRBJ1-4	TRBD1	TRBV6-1	TGTGCCAGCGCGGGACAGGTTAATGAAAAACTGTTTTTT	CASAGQVNEKLFF
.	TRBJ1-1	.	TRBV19	TGTGCCAGTACCGAGGGGAGGCGGCACACTGAAGCTTTCTTT	CASTEGRRHTEAFF
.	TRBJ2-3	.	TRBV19	TGTGCCAGTAGTACCCGAGTTGATACGCAGTATTTT	CASSTRVDTQYF
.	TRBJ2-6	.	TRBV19	TGTGCCAGTAGTTTAAGTCCAGGGTCTGGGGCCAACGTCCTGACTTTC	CASSLSPGSGANVLTF
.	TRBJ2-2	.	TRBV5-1	TGCGCCAGCAGCTTGTCCGGGGGTCTGAACACCGGGGAGCTGTTTTTT	CASSLSGGLNTGELFF
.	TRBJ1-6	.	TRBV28	TGTGCCAGCAGCTCTTTAACCGGGACACGGTATAATTCACCCCTCCACTTT	CASSSLTGTRYNSPLHF
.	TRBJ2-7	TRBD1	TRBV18	TGTGCCAGCTCACCCGGGACAGTCTCCTACGAGCAGTACTTC	CASSPGTVSYEQYF
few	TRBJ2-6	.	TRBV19	TGTGCCAGTAGAAGGGGGTTTGGGGCCAACGTCCTGACTTTC	CASRRGFGANVLTF
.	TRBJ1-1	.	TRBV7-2	TGTGCCAGCAGCTTCGGGGGGATGAACACTGAAGCTTTCTTT	CASSFGGMNTEAFF
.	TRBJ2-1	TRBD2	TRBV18	TGTGCCAGCTCACCACCGGGACTAGCGGGGGGGACCTACAATGAGCAGTTCTTC	CASSPPGLAGGTYNEQFF
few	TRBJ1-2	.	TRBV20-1	TGCAGTGCTTCGGGGAGGGATGGCTACACCTTC	CSASGRDGYTF
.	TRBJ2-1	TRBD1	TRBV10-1	TGCGCCAGCAGAGAAGGACAGGGGGAGAATAATGAGCAGTTCTTC	CASREGQGENNEQFF
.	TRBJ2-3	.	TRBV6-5	TGTGCCAGCAGTACCGAAGAAAGGGGGCAGTATTTT	CASSTEERGQYF
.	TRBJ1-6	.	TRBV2	TGTGCCAGCAGCGAGGCTCTTAATTCACCCCTCCACTTT	CASSEALNSPLHF
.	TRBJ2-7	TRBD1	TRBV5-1	TGCGCCAGCAGTTCCGGACAGGCTTCCTACGAGCAGTGCTTC	CASSSGQASYEQCF
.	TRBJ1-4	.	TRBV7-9	TGTGCCAGCAGCTTTCCAGGGGATTATGAAAAACTGTTTTTT	CASSFPGDYEKLFF
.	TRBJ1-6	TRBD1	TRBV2	TGTGCCAGCAGAGACAGGGGGGTAGGTTCACCCCTCCACTTT	CASRDRGVGSPLHF
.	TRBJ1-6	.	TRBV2	TGTGCCAGCAGTGGAGAGGTCAGAGGAGCAAATTCACCCCTCCACTTT	CASSGEVRGANSPLHF
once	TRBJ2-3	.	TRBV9	TGTGCCAGCAAGGGGACTCTGCACACAGATACGCAGTATTTT	CASKGTLHTDTQYF
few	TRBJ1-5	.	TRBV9	TGTGCCAGCAGCGTAGGGGGACACTTCAATCAGCCCCAGCATTTT	CASSVGGHFNQPQHF
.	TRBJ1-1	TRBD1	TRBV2	TGTGCCAGCAGTGCGAGACAGGGTCCGAACACTGAAGCTTTCTTT	CASSARQGPNTEAFF
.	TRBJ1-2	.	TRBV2	TGTGCCAGCAGTGCCTTGCTACAGGTGAATGGCTACACCTTC	CASSALLQVNGYTF